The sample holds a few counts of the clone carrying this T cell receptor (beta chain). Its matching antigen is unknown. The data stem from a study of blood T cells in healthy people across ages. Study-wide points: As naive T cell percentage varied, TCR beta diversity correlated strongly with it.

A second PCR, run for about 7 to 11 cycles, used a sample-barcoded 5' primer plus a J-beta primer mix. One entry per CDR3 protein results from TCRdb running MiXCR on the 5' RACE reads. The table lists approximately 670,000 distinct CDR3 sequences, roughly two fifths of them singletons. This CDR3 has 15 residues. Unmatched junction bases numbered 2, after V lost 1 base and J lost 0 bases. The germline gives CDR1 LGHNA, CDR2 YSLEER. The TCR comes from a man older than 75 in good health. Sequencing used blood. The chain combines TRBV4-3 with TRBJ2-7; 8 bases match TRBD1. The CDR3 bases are TGCGCCAGCAGCCAAGTTCAGGGGGCCTCCTACGAGCAGTACTTC. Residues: CASSQVQGASYEQYF.